The rows below give T cell receptor beta chains drawn from one sample of a study of CD8+CD57+ T cells in acquired aplastic anemia. One entry per CDR3 protein results from TCRdb running MiXCR on the reads. This table has around 500,000 distinct CDR3 sequences, less than 35% appearing once. The sample taken for sequencing was sorted CD4+, CD8+, or CD8+CD57+ T cells (not recorded which) from PBMCs. The receptor source for this set is a human donor with aplastic anemia. Each CDR3 is given with its conserved first and last residue. A D gene is named only where the DNA matches it firmly.

TRBV30	TRBD1	TRBJ1-6	CAWELNGQENSPLHF
TRBV27	NA	TRBJ1-5	CASSRWGSNQPQHF
TRBV4-1	NA	TRBJ2-7	CASSQDHRSSYEQYF
TRBV15	NA	TRBJ2-2	CATSRARGELFF
TRBV7-3	NA	TRBJ1-1	CASSATLNTEAFF
TRBV10-3	NA	TRBJ1-5	CASTRGNGQPQHF
TRBV5-1	TRBD2	TRBJ2-3	CASSLGASGATSTDTQYF
TRBV29-1	NA	TRBJ1-2	CSVVRGHGYTF
TRBV5-6	NA	TRBJ2-7	CASSYDRSSYEQYF
TRBV19	NA	TRBJ1-4	CASSYEGDRGMFF
TRBV7-2	TRBD1	TRBJ2-1	CASRTSGQDYNEQFF
TRBV3-1	NA	TRBJ1-1	CASSQGAVYTEAFF
TRBV5-1	TRBD2	TRBJ2-7	CASSLGRGDYEQYF
TRBV11-2	NA	TRBJ1-1	CASSLIVSGMATEAFF
TRBV20-1	NA	TRBJ1-1	CSAKKAMNTEAFF
TRBV7-8	NA	TRBJ1-1	CASNGRTEAFF
TRBV7-8	NA	TRBJ1-5	CASSPPGDQPQHF
TRBV7-9	TRBD1	TRBJ1-2	CASSITGGAGYGYTF
TRBV20-1	NA	TRBJ2-7	CSARDWGGLNYEQYF
TRBV9	NA	TRBJ2-7	CAPSGREFHEQYF
TRBV20-1	TRBD1	TRBJ1-2	CSANPTGGYGYTF
TRBV24-1	NA	TRBJ2-1	CATSSGHYNEQFF
TRBV4-1	NA	TRBJ2-1	CASSQDPRQGLGNEQFF
TRBV9	NA	TRBJ2-7	CASSVGQKDEQYF
TRBV29-1	TRBD1	TRBJ2-7	CSVARDRGREQYF
TRBV25-1	NA	TRBJ1-2	CASSAGLGDPDNYGYTF
TRBV10-3	NA	TRBJ2-2	CAISESWGTANTGELFF
TRBV6-1	NA	TRBJ1-2	CASSEARGGAYGYTF
TRBV2	NA	TRBJ2-7	CASSLSNLFYERYF
TRBV10-3	NA	TRBJ1-1	CAIKRKQNTEAFF
TRBV11-2	NA	TRBJ1-5	CASSLEPYSNQPQHF